The sequence of this T cell receptor (beta chain) was determined in a study of regulatory T cells in long-lasting Graves disease. Arm-PCR of CDR3 regions and iRepertoire HTBI primers were the basis on which TCR beta libraries were built. TCRdb passed the multiplex PCR reads through MiXCR, listing each CDR3 protein once. The repertoire holds 300,000 to 500,000 distinct CDR3 sequences, with under 25% as singletons. Time point meaning: persistent/refractory GD, antithyroid drugs over 5 years with positive TRAb. TCR sequences were obtained from RNA taken from PBMCs. This clonotype has ten or more counts. Sample: peripheral blood mononuclear cells (PBMCs), taken when the disease was refractory, from a patient treated with antithyroid drugs. This TCR was recovered from a female donor with Graves disease.

CDR3 sequence (DNA): TGTGCCAGTACGTCTGGAAACACCATATATTTT. Amino acids: CASTSGNTIYF. The chain carries TRBV19 and TRBJ1-3; D ambiguous. The V gene lost 7 bases and the J gene lost 1 base, with 2 bases spanning the gap. The CDR3 runs 11 residues. Germline CDR1 LNHDA, CDR2 SQIVND (reference sequence).